These T cell receptor beta chains were read from a single sample in a study of blood T cells in healthy people across ages. TCRdb itself ran the 5' RACE reads through MiXCR, one entry per CDR3 protein. The data contain hundreds of thousands of distinct CDR3 sequences, around 62% of them singletons. Input material: blood. The receptors come from a man aged 25 to 45 in good health. The CDR3 runs from the conserved cysteine through the conserved F or W. The order of the fields is V gene, D gene, clone size, CDR3 length, J gene, CDR3 DNA, CDR3 protein. D genes are given only for firm matches. Only part of the rows carry a size: once, few, many, or a class if the clone is expanded.

TRBV7-3,.,few,12,TRBJ2-3,TGTGCCAGCGGCCTGGTCGCAGATACGCAGTATTTT,CASGLVADTQYF
TRBV29-1,TRBD2,.,13,TRBJ2-1,TGCAGCGTGCGGGGGGGAGGGGACAATGAGCAGTTCTTC,CSVRGGGDNEQFF
TRBV27,TRBD1,.,15,TRBJ2-7,TGTGCCAGCAGTTTATGGGGACAGGGAGACTACGAGCAGTACTTC,CASSLWGQGDYEQYF
TRBV7-2,.,.,15,TRBJ2-7,TGTGCCAGCAGCTTATCGGTTGCGCCCAGGGTCGAGCAGTACTTC,CASSLSVAPRVEQYF
TRBV4-2,.,.,13,TRBJ2-7,TGTGCCAGCAGCCAAGAGGGGACGGACGAGCAGTACTTC,CASSQEGTDEQYF
TRBV3-1,.,.,15,TRBJ2-5,TGTGCCAGCAGTCCTAGAGAAAGGGGCAAAGAGACCCAGTACTTC,CASSPRERGKETQYF
TRBV5-6,.,.,14,TRBJ2-5,TGTGCCAGCAGCTTTACCCAGGGCCGTGAGACCCAGTACTTC,CASSFTQGRETQYF
TRBV10-3,TRBD2,.,18,TRBJ2-1,TGTGCCATCAGTGAGACCCCCGGGACTAGATTATGGCCCAATGAGCAGTTCTTC,CAISETPGTRLWPNEQFF
TRBV2,TRBD1,.,16,TRBJ1-1,TGTGCCAGCAGGGCCGTGGGGTTTACAGGGGGCCCTGAAGCTTTCTTT,CASRAVGFTGGPEAFF
TRBV13,TRBD1,.,15,TRBJ2-1,TGTGCCAGCAGCTTAAACAGGGGGCGATACAATAAGCAGTTCTTC,CASSLNRGRYNKQFF
TRBV9,TRBD1,.,13,TRBJ1-2,TGTGCCAGCAGCGAAGACAGGGCGGGTAGCTACACCTTC,CASSEDRAGSYTF
TRBV5-1,TRBD1,.,16,TRBJ2-1,TGCGCCAGCAGCTTGGGGGGCAGGGGGCTCTACAATGAGCAGTTCTTC,CASSLGGRGLYNEQFF
TRBV24-1,.,few,13,TRBJ2-1,TGTGCCACCAGGAATAAACAGAACAATGAGCAGTTCTTC,CATRNKQNNEQFF
TRBV6-5,.,few,14,TRBJ2-5,TGTGCCAGCAGTTACCACGGGCCTCAAGAGACCCAGTACTTC,CASSYHGPQETQYF
TRBV7-2,.,.,16,TRBJ2-1,TGTGCCAGCAGCTTCACCCCGGGCCTACCGGACAATGAGCAGTTCTTC,CASSFTPGLPDNEQFF
TRBV13,.,.,16,TRBJ2-5,TGTGCCAGCAGTCGCCAGGGAACCTCAATCAAAGAGACCCAGTACTTC,CASSRQGTSIKETQYF
TRBV29-1,.,.,9,TRBJ1-2,TGTAACGTGCCAGGAAGCTACACCTTC,CNVPGSYTF
TRBV12-3/TRBV12-4,.,.,14,TRBJ2-2,TGTGCCGGCAGCCGAGGACAGAACACCGGGGAGCTGTTTTTT,CAGSRGQNTGELFF
TRBV9,.,.,15,TRBJ2-3,TGTGCCAGCAGCGTAGACCAGTACAGCACAGATACGCAGTATTTT,CASSVDQYSTDTQYF